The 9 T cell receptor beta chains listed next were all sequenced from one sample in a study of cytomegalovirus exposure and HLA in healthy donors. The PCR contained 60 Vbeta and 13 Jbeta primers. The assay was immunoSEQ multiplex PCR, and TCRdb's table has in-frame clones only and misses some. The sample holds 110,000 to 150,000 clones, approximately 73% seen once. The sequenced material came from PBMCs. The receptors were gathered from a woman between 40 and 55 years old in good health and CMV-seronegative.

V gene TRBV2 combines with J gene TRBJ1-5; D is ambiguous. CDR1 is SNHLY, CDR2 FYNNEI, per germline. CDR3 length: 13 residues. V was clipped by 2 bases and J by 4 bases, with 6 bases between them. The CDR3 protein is CASSEMENQPQHF. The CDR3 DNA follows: TGTGCCAGCAGTGAAATGGAGAATCAGCCCCAGCATTTT.

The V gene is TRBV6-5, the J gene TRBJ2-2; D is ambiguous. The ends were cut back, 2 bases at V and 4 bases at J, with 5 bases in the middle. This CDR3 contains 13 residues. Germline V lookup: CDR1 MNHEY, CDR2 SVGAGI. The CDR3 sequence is CASSYRSTGELFF. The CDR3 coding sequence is TGTGCCAGCAGTTACAGGAGCACCGGGGAGCTGTTTTTT.

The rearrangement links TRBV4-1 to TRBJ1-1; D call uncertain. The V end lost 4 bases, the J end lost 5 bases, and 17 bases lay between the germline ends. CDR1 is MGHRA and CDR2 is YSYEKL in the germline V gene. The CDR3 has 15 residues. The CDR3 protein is CASSPELWASTEAFF. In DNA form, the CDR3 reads TGCGCCAGCAGCCCTGAATTGTGGGCAAGTACTGAAGCTTTCTTT.

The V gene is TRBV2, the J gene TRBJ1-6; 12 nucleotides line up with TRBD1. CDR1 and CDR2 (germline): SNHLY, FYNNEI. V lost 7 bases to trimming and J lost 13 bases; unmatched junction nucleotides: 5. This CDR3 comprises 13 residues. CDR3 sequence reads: CASIPGQGAPLHF. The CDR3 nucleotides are TGTGCCAGCATTCCGGGACAGGGGGCTCCCCTCCACTTT.

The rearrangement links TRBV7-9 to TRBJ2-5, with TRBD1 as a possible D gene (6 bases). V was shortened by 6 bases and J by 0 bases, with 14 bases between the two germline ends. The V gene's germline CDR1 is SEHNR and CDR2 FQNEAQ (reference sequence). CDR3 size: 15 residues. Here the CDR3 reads CASSSERDNQETQYF. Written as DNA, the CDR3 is TGTGCCAGCAGTTCCGAACGGGACAACCAAGAGACCCAGTACTTC.

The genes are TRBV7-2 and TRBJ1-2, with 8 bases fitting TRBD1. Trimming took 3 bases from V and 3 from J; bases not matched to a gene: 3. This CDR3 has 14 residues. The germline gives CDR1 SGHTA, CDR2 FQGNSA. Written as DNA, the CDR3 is TGTGCCAGCAGCTTGGGACAGGTCGACTATGGCTACACCTTC. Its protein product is CASSLGQVDYGYTF.

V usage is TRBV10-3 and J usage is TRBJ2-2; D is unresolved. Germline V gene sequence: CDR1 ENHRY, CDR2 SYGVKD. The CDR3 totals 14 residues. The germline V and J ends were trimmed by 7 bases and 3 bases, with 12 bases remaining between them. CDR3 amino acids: CAIKNSADTGELFF. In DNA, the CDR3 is TGTGCCATCAAGAATTCCGCAGACACCGGGGAGCTGTTTTTT.

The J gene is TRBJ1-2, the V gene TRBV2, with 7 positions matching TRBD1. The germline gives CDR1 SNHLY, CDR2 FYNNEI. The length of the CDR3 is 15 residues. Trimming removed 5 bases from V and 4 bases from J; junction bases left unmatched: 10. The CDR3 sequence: CASSRDRAGSYGYTF. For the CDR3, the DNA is TGTGCCAGCAGTCGAGACAGGGCGGGATCCTATGGCTACACCTTC.

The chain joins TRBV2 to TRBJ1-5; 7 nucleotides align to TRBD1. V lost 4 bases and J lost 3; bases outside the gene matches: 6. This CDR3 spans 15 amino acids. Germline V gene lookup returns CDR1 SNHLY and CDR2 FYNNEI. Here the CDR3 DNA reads TGTGCCAGCAGTGTTGCGGGACAGAACAATCAGCCCCAGCATTTT. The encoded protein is CASSVAGQNNQPQHF. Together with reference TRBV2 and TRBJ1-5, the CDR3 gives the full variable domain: EPEVTQTPSHQVTQMGQEVILRCVPISNHLYFYWYRQILGQKVEFLVSFYNNEISEKSEIFDDQFSVERPDGSNFTLKIRSTKLEDSAMYFCASSVAGQNNQPQHFGDGTRLSIL.